This T cell receptor (beta chain) was captured by sequencing in a study of T cell changes during pregnancy in multiple sclerosis. Sequenced by immunoSEQ multiplex PCR; TCRdb stores in-frame clones only, minus some. Of under 95,000 clones in the sample, 92% are singletons; the top ten hold approximately 2%. Germline CDR1 and CDR2: SEHNR and FQNEAQ (reference sequence). This CDR3 spans 13 amino acids. Trimming took 5 bases from V and 7 from J; bases not matched to a gene: 7. This TCR came from a female donor with multiple sclerosis, enrolled in a pregnancy study. V gene TRBV7-9 combines with J gene TRBJ2-7; 8 bases fit TRBD1. Sample: peripheral blood, taken after pregnancy. The CDR3 bases are TGTGCCAGCAGCGCGGGACAGGCTGAGGAGCAGTACTTC. It translates to CASSAGQAEEQYF.